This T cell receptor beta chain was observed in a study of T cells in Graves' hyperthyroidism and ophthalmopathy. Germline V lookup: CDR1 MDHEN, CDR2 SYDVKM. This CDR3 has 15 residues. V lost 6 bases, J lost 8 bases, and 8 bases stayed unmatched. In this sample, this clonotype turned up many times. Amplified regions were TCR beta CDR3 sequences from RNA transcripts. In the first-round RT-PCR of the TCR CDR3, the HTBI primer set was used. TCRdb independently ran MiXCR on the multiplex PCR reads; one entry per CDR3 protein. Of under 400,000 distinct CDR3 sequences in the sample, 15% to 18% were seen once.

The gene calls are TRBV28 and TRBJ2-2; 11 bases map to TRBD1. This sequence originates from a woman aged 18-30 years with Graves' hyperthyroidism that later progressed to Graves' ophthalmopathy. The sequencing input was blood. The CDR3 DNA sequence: TGTGCCAGCAGCACTACCGGGACAGGGGGAGGGGAGCTGTTTTTT. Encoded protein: CASSTTGTGGGELFF. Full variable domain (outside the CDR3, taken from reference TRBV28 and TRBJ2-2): DVKVTQSSRYLVKRTGEKVFLECVQDMDHENMFWYRQDPGLGLRLIYFSYDVKMKEKGDIPEGYSVSREKKERFSLILESASTNQTSMYLCASSTTGTGGGELFFGEGSRLTVL.